Below, one T cell receptor beta chain is given with its context. Antigen specificity is unknown. This sample is drawn from a study of beta chain features in type 1 diabetes. Study-level points and caveats: All four CD4+ subsets from Type 1 diabetes patients carried moderately but significantly shorter TCRB CDR3s.

CDR1 and CDR2 (germline): MNHEY, SMNVEV (reference sequence). Trimming took 10 bases from V and 5 from J, leaving 9 bases between them. There are 12 residues in the CDR3. The sequenced template was cDNA made from the entire isolated RNA. Measured with immunoSEQ multiplex PCR; TCRdb has only the in-frame clones, and not every one. The repertoire holds approximately 360,000 clones, roughly 13% seen once, with 0.0095% to 0.012% in the top ten. The chain joins TRBV27 to TRBJ1-6; D perhaps matches TRBD1 (6 bases). Material for sequencing was naive CD4+ T cells from blood. This sequence was found in a woman aged 18-29 years with type 1 diabetes. The CDR3 spells CATGQNNSPLHF. For the CDR3, the DNA is TGTGCCACCGGACAGAATAATTCACCCCTCCACTTT.